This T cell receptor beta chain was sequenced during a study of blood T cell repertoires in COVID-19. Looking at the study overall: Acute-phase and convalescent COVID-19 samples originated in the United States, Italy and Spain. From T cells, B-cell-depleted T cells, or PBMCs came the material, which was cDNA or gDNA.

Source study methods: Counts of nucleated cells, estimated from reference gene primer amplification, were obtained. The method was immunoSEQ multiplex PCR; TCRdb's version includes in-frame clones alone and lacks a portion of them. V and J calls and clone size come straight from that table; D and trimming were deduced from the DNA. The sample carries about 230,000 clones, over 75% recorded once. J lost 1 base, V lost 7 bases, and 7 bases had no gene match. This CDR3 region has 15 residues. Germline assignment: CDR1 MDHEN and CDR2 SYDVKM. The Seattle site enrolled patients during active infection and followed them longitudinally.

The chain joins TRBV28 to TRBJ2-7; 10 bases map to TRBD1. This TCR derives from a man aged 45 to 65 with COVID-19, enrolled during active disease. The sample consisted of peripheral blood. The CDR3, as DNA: TGTGCCAGCATTAAAGGGACAGGGGTTTCCTACGAGCAGTACTTC. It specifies CASIKGTGVSYEQYF.